These 25 T cell receptor beta chains came from one sample sequenced in a study of blood T cell repertoires in COVID-19. The method was immunoSEQ multiplex PCR; TCRdb's version includes in-frame clones alone and lacks a portion of them. The top ten hold approximately 2.6% of the sample, which has roughly 150,000 clones, approximately 85% seen once. The sample taken for sequencing was peripheral blood. The receptors come from a woman of 80 years or more with COVID-19, enrolled during active disease.

This rearrangement joins TRBV7-3 to TRBJ2-3; TRBD2 is a possible D gene (6 bases). The germline V gene encodes CDR1 SGHTA and CDR2 FQGTGA. This CDR3 has 16 residues. V gave up 3 bases and J gave up 4 bases, with 17 bases separating them. The CDR3 DNA reads TGTGCCAGCAGCTTGAGCATCGGGAGAGCCGCAGATACGCAGTATTTT. Amino acid sequence: CASSLSIGRAADTQYF.

This chain connects TRBV7-6 to TRBJ2-2, with 10 bases fitting TRBD1. Trimming took 5 bases from V and 7 from J; bases not matched to a gene: 25. The CDR3 runs to 21 residues. Germline loops: CDR1 SGHVS, CDR2 FNYEAQ. CDR3 residues: CASSQCVHRPQWDRGSGELFF. Written as DNA, the CDR3 is TGTGCCAGCAGCCAATGCGTACATCGTCCCCAATGGGACAGGGGAAGCGGGGAGCTGTTTTTT.

This clone was seen a few times. The CDR3 sequence is CARRQSLGTLHF. DNA for the CDR3: TGTGCCAGAAGACAGAGTCTCGGCACCCTCCACTTT. The rearrangement uses TRBV2 and TRBJ1-6; a possible D gene is TRBD1 (5 bases). The CDR3 totals 12 residues. V lost 9 bases and J lost 14, with 17 bases in between. Germline loops: CDR1 SNHLY, CDR2 FYNNEI.

The chain joins TRBV15 to TRBJ2-5; 10 bases agree with TRBD1. Trimming cost V 0 bases and J 6 bases; bases outside gene matches: 4. CDR3 length: 15 amino acids. Germline CDR1 reads LNHNV; CDR2 reads YYDKDF (reference sequence). The DNA of the CDR3 is TGTGCCACCAGCAGAGATCGACAGGGGGCTCAGACCCAGTACTTC. Encoded protein: CATSRDRQGAQTQYF.

This sequence joins TRBV18 and TRBJ2-5; D gene uncertain. The germline gives CDR1 KGHSH, CDR2 LQKENI. Deletions cut 2 bases from V and 4 bases from J, with 11 bases between. The CDR3 has 14 amino acids. CDR3 region: CASSPASRIETQYF. The DNA of the CDR3 is TGTGCCAGCTCACCAGCCAGCAGGATAGAGACCCAGTACTTC.

The chain is built from TRBV18 and TRBJ2-6; 7 bases agree with TRBD2. CDR1 KGHSH and CDR2 LQKENI come from the germline V gene. With 1 base clipped from V and 0 bases from J, the junction kept 6 bases outside the gene matches. The CDR3 is 18 amino acids. The CDR3 coding sequence is TGTGCCAGCTCACCACTGACTAGCTTCCTCTCTGGGGCCAACGTCCTGACTTTC. It is translated as CASSPLTSFLSGANVLTF.

The chain employs TRBV10-3 and TRBJ2-1, with D perhaps matching TRBD2 (5 bases). V lost 6 bases and J 8 bases, leaving 14 bases between the germline ends. The CDR3 is 13 residues long. The V gene's germline CDR1 is ENHRY and CDR2 SYGVKD. CDR3 in amino acids: CAIRGDNTDEQFF. The CDR3 region has the DNA TGTGCCATCAGGGGAGATAATACCGATGAGCAGTTCTTC.

V gene TRBV7-8 combines with J gene TRBJ1-2, with 8 bases identical to TRBD1. In germline, CDR1 is SGHVS, CDR2 FQNEAQ. Unmatched junction bases numbered 4, after V lost 5 bases and J lost 2 bases. The CDR3 contains 14 residues. The CDR3 DNA reads as TGTGCCAGCAGCGTATACAGGGGGAACTATGGCTACACCTTC. Amino acids: CASSVYRGNYGYTF.

This clone was seen once. V gene TRBV18 combines with J gene TRBJ2-5; no firm D call. V lost 4 bases to trimming and J lost 0 bases, with 9 bases between them. This CDR3 contains 14 residues. Germline CDR1 reads KGHSH; CDR2 reads LQKENI. The CDR3 DNA reads as TGTGCCAGCTCACACAACATGTACCAAGAGACCCAGTACTTC. This codes for CASSHNMYQETQYF.

In this sample, this clone turned up a few times. CDR3 DNA: TGTGCCAGCAGCTTGGTTCGGACAGGCGTTTTCGGAGCCGGGGAGCTGTTTTTT. It codes for CASSLVRTGVFGAGELFF. The chain joins TRBV5-8 to TRBJ2-2, with TRBD1 matching 7 bases. Trimming cost V 0 bases and J 6 bases; bases outside gene matches: 14. From germline, CDR1 is SGHTS and CDR2 YDEGEE. CDR3 length equals 18 residues.

The rearrangement links TRBV18 to TRBJ2-3, with 8 bases fitting TRBD1. J lost 1 base, V lost 2 bases, and 5 bases had no gene match. CDR3 size: 16 residues. The germline V gene has CDR1 KGHSH and CDR2 LQKENI. The CDR3 protein is CASSPTGQGGTDTQYF. The DNA for the CDR3 is TGTGCCAGCTCACCAACAGGACAGGGAGGCACAGATACGCAGTATTTT.

V usage is TRBV7-2 and J usage is TRBJ1-5; a weak D match, TRBD1 (5 bases). CDR1 and CDR2 from the germline V gene are SGHTA and FQGNSA. V was cut by 3 bases and J by 0 bases, with 12 bases left in between. The CDR3 has 16 residues. Here the CDR3 reads CASSLTVSYSNQPQHF. The DNA of the CDR3 is TGTGCCAGCAGCTTGACAGTTTCCTATAGCAATCAGCCCCAGCATTTT. Filled out from reference TRBV7-2 and TRBJ1-5, the complete variable domain reads GAGVSQSPSNKVTEKGKDVELRCDPISGHTALYWYRQSLGQGLEFLIYFQGNSAPDKSGLPSDRFSAERTGGSVSTLTIQRTQQEDSAVYLCASSLTVSYSNQPQHFGDGTRLSIL.

The V call is TRBV10-3, the J call TRBJ2-7, with D possibly being TRBD1 (5 bases). The CDR3 is 15 residues long. Germline V gene sequence: CDR1 ENHRY, CDR2 SYGVKD. Between the trimmed V and J ends, which lost 7 bases and 1 base, there was a span of 17 bases. The CDR3 sequence: CAITRTVQGSYEQYF. The CDR3 DNA reads as TGTGCCATCACCCGGACGGTTCAGGGTTCCTACGAGCAGTACTTC.

The sample holds a few counts of this clone. The chain couples TRBV29-1 to TRBJ1-2, with 9 bases fitting TRBD1. V lost 5 bases and J lost 4; bases outside the gene matches: 2. The CDR3 has 12 residues. CDR1 and CDR2 from the germline V gene are SQVTM and ANQGSEA. The CDR3 region is CSVQQGAYGYTF. CDR3 sequence (DNA): TGCAGCGTTCAACAGGGGGCCTATGGCTACACCTTC.

This rearrangement joins TRBV6-2 or TRBV6-3 to TRBJ1-1; a weak D match, TRBD1 (5 bases). Between the trimmed V and J ends, which lost 2 bases and 11 bases, there was a span of 12 bases. The CDR3 is 12 residues long. Germline-derived CDR1 and CDR2 are MNHEY and SVGEGT. DNA of the CDR3: TGTGCCAGCAGTTACCGTCGGGGGGTGGCTTTCTTT. Its translation is CASSYRRGVAFF.

J is TRBJ2-1 and V is TRBV3-1 (or the pseudogene TRBV3-2); 11 nucleotides line up with TRBD1. The CDR3 totals 16 residues. V was pared by 6 bases and J by 8 bases, with 12 bases of the junction left unmatched. Germline V gene data show CDR1 as LGHDT and CDR2 as YNNKEL (reference sequence). Written as DNA, the CDR3 is TGTGCCAGCAGTCTTTACCGGGACAGGGGGTACGATGAGCAGTTCTTC. Encoded protein: CASSLYRDRGYDEQFF.

The V gene is TRBV7-2, the J gene TRBJ2-7, with D possibly TRBD1 on 5 matching bases. This CDR3 comprises 13 residues. Germline values: CDR1 SGHTA, CDR2 FQGNSA. V was trimmed by 0 bases and J by 5 bases, leaving 8 bases between them. The CDR3 loop is CASSLARVNEQYF. As DNA, the CDR3 is TGTGCCAGCAGCTTAGCCAGGGTTAACGAGCAGTACTTC.

This clone has a handful of counts. The gene calls are TRBV7-2 and TRBJ2-1; 9 bases are a match to TRBD1. The CDR3 spans 14 residues. With V trimmed by 1 base and J by 9 bases, 4 bases remained unmatched. CDR1 is SGHTA and CDR2 is FQGNSA in the germline V gene. Written as DNA, the CDR3 is TGTGCCAGCAGCTTAGTAACAGGGGGCTTTGAGCAGTTCTTC. Protein: CASSLVTGGFEQFF.

The chain couples TRBV7-9 to TRBJ2-3; 11 bases are shared with TRBD2. The germline V gene has CDR1 SEHNR and CDR2 FQNEAQ (reference sequence). V was pared by 5 bases and J by 6 bases, with 7 bases of the junction left unmatched. There are 15 residues in the CDR3. The CDR3 DNA reads TGTGCCAGCAGCAAACTAGCGGGAGTCTCCGATACGCAGTATTTT. Its translation is CASSKLAGVSDTQYF.

This rearrangement joins TRBV19 to TRBJ1-2; 11 nucleotides align to TRBD1. CDR1 is LNHDA and CDR2 is SQIVND in the germline V gene (reference sequence). The ends lost 7 bases at V and 4 bases at J; junction bases unmatched: 8. There are 15 residues in the CDR3. The chain's CDR3 is CASTLGQGAGYGYTF. CDR3 DNA: TGTGCCAGTACCCTCGGACAGGGGGCGGGCTATGGCTACACCTTC.

V gene TRBV7-3 combines with J gene TRBJ2-5; perhaps TRBD1 as D (6 bases). Germline values: CDR1 SGHTA, CDR2 FQGTGA. Trimming removed 5 bases from V and 1 base from J, with 8 bases in between. The CDR3 runs 13 residues. This chain's CDR3 is CASSRGTQETQYF. The DNA of the CDR3 is TGTGCCAGCAGCAGGGGGACCCAAGAGACCCAGTACTTC.

V usage is TRBV12-3 or TRBV12-4 and J usage is TRBJ2-2, with D uncertain. V dropped 3 bases and J dropped 6 bases, with 8 bases sitting between them. The CDR3 runs 13 residues. For the CDR3, the DNA is TGTGCCAGCAGTTTGATGGCTCCCGGGGAGCTGTTTTTT. It is translated as CASSLMAPGELFF.

This rearrangement joins TRBV18 to TRBJ1-2, with TRBD1 matching over 10 bases. The CDR3 is 15 residues long. CDR1 is KGHSH, CDR2 LQKENI, per germline. The V segment lost 6 bases and the J segment 10 bases; nucleotides outside the gene matches: 14. The CDR3 loop reads CASSLTRDRGSDYTF. As DNA, the CDR3 is TGTGCCAGCTCGCTGACCCGGGACAGGGGATCGGACTACACCTTC. Full variable domain (outside the CDR3, taken from reference TRBV18 and TRBJ1-2): NAGVMQNPRHLVRRRGQEARLRCSPMKGHSHVYWYRQLPEEGLKFMVYLQKENIIDESGMPKERFSAEFPKEGPSILRIQQVVRGDSAAYFCASSLTRDRGSDYTFGSGTRLTVV.

Here the CDR3 DNA reads TGTGCCAGCAGTTACTCTGCGGGAAACTATGGCTACACCTTC. Translation: CASSYSAGNYGYTF. The V and J genes are TRBV6-6 and TRBJ1-2; D ambiguous. CDR1 is MNHNY and CDR2 is SVGAGI in the germline V gene (reference sequence). Trimming cost V 0 bases and J 2 bases, with 7 bases left between them. The CDR3 length is 14 residues.

The chain couples TRBV12-3 or TRBV12-4 to TRBJ2-3, with TRBD2 as a possible D gene (6 bases). CDR3 length: 10 residues. V shed 6 bases and J shed 14 bases, with 12 bases lying between them. CDR3 amino acids: CASRGGPLYF. The CDR3 DNA follows: TGTGCCAGCAGGGGAGGTCCGCTGTATTTT.